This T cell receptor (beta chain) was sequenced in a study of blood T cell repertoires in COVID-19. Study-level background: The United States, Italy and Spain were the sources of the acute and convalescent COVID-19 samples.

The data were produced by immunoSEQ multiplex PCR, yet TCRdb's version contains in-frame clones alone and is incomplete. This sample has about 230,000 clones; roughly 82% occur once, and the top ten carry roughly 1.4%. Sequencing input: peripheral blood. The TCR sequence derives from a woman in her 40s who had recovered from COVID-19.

The CDR3 here is CASSSAGDNEQFF. The CDR3, as DNA: TGTGCCAGCAGCTCGGCGGGGGACAATGAGCAGTTCTTC. This rearrangement joins TRBV6-6 to TRBJ2-1; 7 positions match TRBD2. J was trimmed by 5 bases and V by 6 bases; bases with no gene match: 4. Germline values: CDR1 MNHNY, CDR2 SVGAGI (reference sequence). CDR3 length equals 13 residues.